The clone carrying this T cell receptor (beta chain) has ten or more counts. Its target is not known. These data originate in a study of spatial heterogeneity in lung cancer. The study's findings and limits: The study found ubiquitous expanded tumor TCRs in blood more at resection than follow-up.

A single record per CDR3 protein comes from TCRdb applying MiXCR to the 5' RACE reads. The profile shows roughly 21,000 distinct CDR3 sequences, approximately 3% of them singletons. Time point indicated: sample taken at primary tumor resection. The donors comprised roughly 71 untreated early-stage non-small cell lung cancer patients. Whole RNA, isolated from tumor, nontumor lung or frozen PBMC, was sequenced without prior sorting. This sequence was found in a female donor with early-stage non-small cell lung cancer. The material sequenced was PBMCs, taken at surgery.

The DNA of the CDR3 is TGTGCCAGCAGCTCTCTATGGTCCCCGAACACCGGGGAGCTGTTTTTT. The encoded protein is CASSSLWSPNTGELFF. The chain recombines TRBV28 with TRBJ2-2; D gene uncertain. In germline, CDR1 is MDHEN, CDR2 SYDVKM. The CDR3 sequence is 16 residues long. The V end was cut by 6 bases, the J end by 0 bases, with 14 bases between.